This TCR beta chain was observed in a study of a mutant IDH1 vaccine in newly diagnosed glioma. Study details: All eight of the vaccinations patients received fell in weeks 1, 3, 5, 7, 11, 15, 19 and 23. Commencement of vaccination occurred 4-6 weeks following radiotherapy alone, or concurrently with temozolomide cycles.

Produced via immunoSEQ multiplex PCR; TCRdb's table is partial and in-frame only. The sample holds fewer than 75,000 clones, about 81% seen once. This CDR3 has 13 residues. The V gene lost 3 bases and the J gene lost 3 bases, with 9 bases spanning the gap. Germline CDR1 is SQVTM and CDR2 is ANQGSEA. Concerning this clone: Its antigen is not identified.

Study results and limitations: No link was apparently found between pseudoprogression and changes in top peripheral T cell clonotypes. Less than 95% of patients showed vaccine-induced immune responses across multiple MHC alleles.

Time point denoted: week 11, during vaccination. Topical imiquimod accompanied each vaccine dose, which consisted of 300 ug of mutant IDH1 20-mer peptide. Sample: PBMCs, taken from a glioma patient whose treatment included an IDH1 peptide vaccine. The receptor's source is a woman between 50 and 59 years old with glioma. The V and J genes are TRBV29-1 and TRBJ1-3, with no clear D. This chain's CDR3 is CSVDKDGGNTIYF. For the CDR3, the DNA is TGCAGCGTTGACAAGGACGGTGGAAACACCATATATTTT.